This TCR beta chain was retrieved from a study of cytomegalovirus exposure and HLA in healthy donors. Germline CDR1 is SGHAT and CDR2 is FQNNGV. V was pared by 5 bases and J by 5 bases, with 7 bases between. The CDR3 covers 12 residues. The assay was immunoSEQ multiplex PCR, and TCRdb's table has in-frame clones only and misses some. The data show about 310,000 clones, over 75% seen once. This clone was detected only a few times. Distinct nucleotide sequences in the sample also encode this CDR3. This clonotype originated in a man aged 25 to 40 in good health and CMV-seronegative. Material for sequencing was PBMCs. This chain joins TRBV11-2 and TRBJ1-5; D unresolved. The CDR3 loop is CASSLGDQPQHF. CDR3 DNA sequence: TGTGCCAGCAGCCTCGGGGATCAGCCCCAGCATTTT.